The 6 T cell receptor beta chains listed next were all sequenced from one sample in a study of T cell clonotyping in hematopoietic cell transplantation. The time point is: recipient sample about 28 days before transplant, after cytoreduction. Libraries were prepared by immunoSEQ multiplex PCR; TCRdb keeps only in-frame clonotypes and omits some of them. The sample shows about 47,000 clones, roughly 85% of them seen only once. The source was peripheral blood mononuclear cells, collected before stem cell transplant. Receptor source: a man in his fifties or sixties with myelodysplastic syndrome. Some clones in this sample may be carry-over from other donors' samples.

The V and J genes are TRBV5-6 and TRBJ1-5; TRBD1 is a possible D gene (5 bases). The CDR3 spans 14 residues. The germline V and J ends were trimmed by 1 base and 5 bases, with 10 bases remaining between them. Germline V gene data show CDR1 as SGHDT and CDR2 as YYEEEE. The CDR3 DNA reads as TGTGCCAGCAGCTTGACGGGGACCGATCAGCCCCAGCATTTT. Residues: CASSLTGTDQPQHF.

This sequence joins TRBV30 and TRBJ1-4, with D uncertain. There are 15 residues in the CDR3. CDR1 is GTSNPN and CDR2 is SVGIG in the germline V gene (reference sequence). The V end was cut by 0 bases, the J end by 8 bases, with 16 bases between. In DNA, the CDR3 is TGTGCCTGGAGTGTACGGCTGTCGAGCCCCGAAAAACTGTTTTTT. Protein: CAWSVRLSSPEKLFF.

The J gene is TRBJ2-3, the V gene TRBV7-8; D gene unclear. The CDR3 is 16 residues long. V lost 5 bases and J lost 1, with 16 bases in between. Germline V gene lookup returns CDR1 SGHVS and CDR2 FQNEAQ. This CDR3 is CASSTHTASGTDTQYF. Here the CDR3 DNA reads TGTGCCAGCAGCACTCACACAGCGTCCGGCACAGATACGCAGTATTTT.

V usage is TRBV7-2 and J usage is TRBJ2-1, with 12 positions matching TRBD2. The germline gives CDR1 SGHTA, CDR2 FQGNSA. V shed 1 base and J 10 bases; nucleotides not matched to a gene: 5. The CDR3 length is 15 residues. CDR3 in DNA: TGTGCCAGCAGCTTAGTCCTAGCGGGGGGGGAGGAGCAGTTCTTC. This codes for CASSLVLAGGEEQFF.

As DNA, the CDR3 is TGCGCCAGCAGCTACCGGACAGGGGGTATTAGTGAGACAGATACGCAGTATTTT. This translates into CASSYRTGGISETDTQYF. The gene calls are TRBV5-1 and TRBJ2-3, with 10 bases fitting TRBD1. Germline values: CDR1 SGHRS, CDR2 YFSETQ. The CDR3 is 18 residues long. V lost 3 bases to trimming and J lost 3 bases; unmatched junction nucleotides: 13. Supplemented by reference TRBV5-1 and TRBJ2-3, the full variable domain reads KAGVTQTPRYLIKTRGQQVTLSCSPISGHRSVSWYQQTPGQGLQFLFEYFSETQRNKGNFPGRFSGRQFSNSRSEMNVSTLELGDSALYLCASSYRTGGISETDTQYFGPGTRLTVL.

The chain has TRBV29-1 and TRBJ1-4; possible D gene TRBD1, 5 bases. With 6 bases removed from V and 4 bases from J, the gap between germline ends came to 15 bases. The CDR3 extends over 14 amino acids. From germline, CDR1 is SQVTM and CDR2 ANQGSEA. The CDR3 region has the DNA TGCAGCGTCCAGACCGGGACGGTTAATGAAAAACTGTTTTTT. Translating it yields CSVQTGTVNEKLFF.